This TCR beta chain appears in the sequencing data of a study of T-cell memory formation after mild COVID-19. Each CDR3 protein gets one entry after TCRdb re-called the 5' RACE reads with MiXCR. The sample records around 320,000 distinct CDR3 sequences, approximately 19% being singletons. This clonotype showed up just a few times. V lost 4 bases to trimming and J lost 1 base, with 12 bases between them. Germline CDR1 and CDR2: SGHRS and YFSETQ. The CDR3 length is 16 residues. Sequencing was performed on PBMCs or a T cell subset sorted from them (not recorded which). The chain is built from TRBV5-1 and TRBJ2-6; TRBD1 might be the D (5 bases). The sequence came from a man between 18 and 35 years old who had mild COVID-19 (a few samples of this study predate the infection). Cell type and time point are not known. For the CDR3, the DNA is TGCGCCAGCAGCCAATACGCAGGGTCTGGGGCCAACGTCCTGACTTTC. The encoded protein is CASSQYAGSGANVLTF.